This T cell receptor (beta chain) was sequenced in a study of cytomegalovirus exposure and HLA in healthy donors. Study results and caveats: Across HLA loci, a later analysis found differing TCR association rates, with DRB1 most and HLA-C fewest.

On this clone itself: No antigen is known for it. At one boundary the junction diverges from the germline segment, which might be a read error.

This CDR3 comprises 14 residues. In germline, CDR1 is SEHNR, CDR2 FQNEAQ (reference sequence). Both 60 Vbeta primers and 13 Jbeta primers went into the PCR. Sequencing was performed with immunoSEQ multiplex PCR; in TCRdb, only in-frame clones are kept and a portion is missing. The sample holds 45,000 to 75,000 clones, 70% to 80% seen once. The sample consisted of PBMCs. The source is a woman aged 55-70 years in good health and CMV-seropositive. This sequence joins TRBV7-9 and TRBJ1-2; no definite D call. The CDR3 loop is CSSSPPGSSMGYTF. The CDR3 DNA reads TGTTCCAGCAGCCCTCCGGGGAGTTCTATGGGCTACACCTTC.